A selection of T cell receptor beta chains follows, all from one sample in a study of PD-1 blockade in classical Hodgkin lymphoma. Sequencing used immunoSEQ multiplex PCR; TCRdb keeps in-frame clones, though not all of them. The data show 90,000 to 95,000 clones, roughly 89% seen once. The sample consisted of peripheral blood mononuclear cells (PBMCs), taken before the second cycle of nivolumab. The receptors were sampled from a human donor with classical Hodgkin lymphoma. The conserved cysteine and the conserved F or W are not part of the CDR3 here.

V gene: TRBV28
J gene: TRBJ2-7
CDR3 protein: ASSLGGGELYEQY

V gene: TRBV29-1
J gene: TRBJ2-7
CDR3 protein: SVGGTTSGEQY

V gene: TRBV6-1
J gene: TRBJ2-7
CDR3 protein: ASKGTSGNYEQY

V gene: TRBV11-2
J gene: TRBJ1-2
CDR3 protein: ASSFTGANYGYT

V gene: TRBV19
J gene: TRBJ2-3
CDR3 protein: ASSPLSGTSGSTDTQY

V gene: TRBV5-6
J gene: TRBJ1-5
CDR3 protein: ASSGINQPQH

V gene: TRBV11-2
J gene: TRBJ2-7
CDR3 protein: ASSLVFGTGGYEQY

V gene: TRBV20-1
J gene: TRBJ2-5
CDR3 protein: SPRQETQY

V gene: TRBV2
J gene: TRBJ2-7
CDR3 protein: ASSEDTGGATYEQY

V gene: TRBV7-8
J gene: TRBJ1-5
CDR3 protein: ASSGTGGNQPQH

V gene: TRBV5-1
J gene: TRBJ2-1
CDR3 protein: ASSSGVGTSGTSSYNEQF

V gene: TRBV5-1
J gene: TRBJ2-5
CDR3 protein: ASSLQGWTQY

V gene: TRBV2
J gene: TRBJ2-2
CDR3 protein: ASSSTENTGELF

V gene: TRBV7-9
J gene: TRBJ2-7
CDR3 protein: ASSPRDRVYEQY

V gene: TRBV29-1
J gene: TRBJ2-5
CDR3 protein: SVVGTKAETQY

V gene: TRBV20-1
J gene: TRBJ2-1
CDR3 protein: SASRGVEQF

V gene: TRBV27
J gene: TRBJ2-1
CDR3 protein: ASGLDRSSYNEQF

V gene: TRBV7-2
J gene: TRBJ1-6
CDR3 protein: ASSLGSSYNSPLH

V gene: TRBV27
J gene: TRBJ2-3
CDR3 protein: ASTIGGFGDTQY

V gene: TRBV6-5
J gene: TRBJ1-4
CDR3 protein: ASRSDDRANEKLF

V gene: TRBV7-9
J gene: TRBJ2-5
CDR3 protein: ASSLKASGRAGETQY

V gene: TRBV4-2
J gene: TRBJ2-1
CDR3 protein: ASSQDDRPSYNEQF

V gene: TRBV7-8
J gene: TRBJ1-5
CDR3 protein: ASSRTAYSNQPQH

V gene: TRBV28
J gene: TRBJ2-7
CDR3 protein: ASSLIGQPYYEQY

V gene: TRBV28
J gene: TRBJ2-7
CDR3 protein: ASSLGTGGLKSYEQY

V gene: TRBV29-1
J gene: TRBJ2-7
CDR3 protein: SVEASRREQY

V gene: TRBV30
J gene: TRBJ2-7
CDR3 protein: AWSGGSLSSYEQY

V gene: TRBV7-9
J gene: TRBJ2-1
CDR3 protein: ASRCGTSPSNEQF

V gene: TRBV2
J gene: TRBJ2-5
CDR3 protein: ASIEVETQY

V gene: TRBV13
J gene: TRBJ2-1
CDR3 protein: ASSGRTGVAYNEQF

V gene: TRBV15
J gene: TRBJ2-3
CDR3 protein: ATSRVGGLAGTDTQY

V gene: TRBV19
J gene: TRBJ2-1
CDR3 protein: ASSKLAGAVNEQF

V gene: TRBV5-1
J gene: TRBJ1-1
CDR3 protein: ASSLWGDRQNTEAF

V gene: TRBV19
J gene: TRBJ2-7
CDR3 protein: ASSIGRGSSYEQY

V gene: TRBV19
J gene: TRBJ2-1
CDR3 protein: ASSMGGGRYNEQF

V gene: TRBV5-1
J gene: TRBJ2-1
CDR3 protein: ASSLHEAVAGSEQF

V gene: TRBV25-1
J gene: TRBJ2-1
CDR3 protein: ASSAGSNRNEQF

V gene: TRBV4-2
J gene: TRBJ2-1
CDR3 protein: ASSQWTSGGGYNEQF

V gene: TRBV9
J gene: TRBJ2-7
CDR3 protein: ASSVTGTSVYYEQY

V gene: TRBV10-3
J gene: TRBJ2-1
CDR3 protein: AISESRGSSYNEQF

V gene: TRBV28
J gene: TRBJ2-3
CDR3 protein: ASSLSVSGSVDTQY

V gene: TRBV19
J gene: TRBJ1-2
CDR3 protein: ASKAGNYGYT